This TCR beta chain appears in the sequencing data of a study of blood T cell repertoires in COVID-19. Study at large: From the United States, Italy and Spain came samples of acute and convalescent COVID-19.

Per the study methods: From reference gene primer amplification, estimates of nucleated cell counts were derived. Produced via immunoSEQ multiplex PCR; TCRdb's table is partial and in-frame only. V and J calls and clone size follow that table, whereas D and trimming were derived from the DNA. This sample has 150,000 to 200,000 clones, with about 83% found just once. Sequencing used peripheral blood. The receptor's source is a young man with active or convalescent COVID-19.

DNA of the CDR3: TGTGCCAGCAGTGGGACTAGCGGGAGGGGTGTGCAGTTCTTC. This codes for CASSGTSGRGVQFF. The rearrangement links TRBV6-2 or TRBV6-3 to TRBJ2-1; TRBD2 matches at 16 bases. V was pared by 5 bases and J by 12 bases, with 4 bases of the junction left unmatched. CDR3 length: 14 amino acids. CDR1 and CDR2 from the germline V gene are MNHEY and SVGEGT.